This passage covers 27 T cell receptor beta chains from one sample sequenced in a study of tumor-infiltrating lymphocytes in localized non-small cell lung cancer. Measured with immunoSEQ multiplex PCR; TCRdb has only the in-frame clones, and not every one. The sample has over 7,000 clones; 70% to 80% are singletons. Source material: uninvolved lung tissue not adjacent to the tumor. All receptors derive from a human donor with non-small cell lung cancer.

V is TRBV5-1 and J is TRBJ1-3; D call uncertain. The CDR3 spans 14 residues. The V gene's germline CDR1 is SGHRS and CDR2 YFSETQ. Trimming took 0 bases from V and 3 from J, leaving 7 bases between them. CDR3 DNA: TGCGCCAGCAGCTTGGACTACAGTGGAAACACCATATATTTT. It encodes CASSLDYSGNTIYF. Using reference TRBV5-1 and TRBJ1-3 for the parts outside the CDR3, the full variable domain is KAGVTQTPRYLIKTRGQQVTLSCSPISGHRSVSWYQQTPGQGLQFLFEYFSETQRNKGNFPGRFSGRQFSNSRSEMNVSTLELGDSALYLCASSLDYSGNTIYFGEGSWLTVV.

Only one count was recorded for this clone. The rearrangement joins TRBV5-1 to TRBJ2-3; 11 nucleotides match TRBD2. The germline gives CDR1 SGHRS, CDR2 YFSETQ. The CDR3 runs 17 residues. V shed 0 bases and J 3 bases; nucleotides not matched to a gene: 6. The CDR3 DNA is TGCGCCAGCAGCTTGGCCGCGACTAGCGGGGAGACAGATACGCAGTATTTT. This gives the protein CASSLAATSGETDTQYF.

The chain combines TRBV7-2 with TRBJ2-7; 10 nucleotides line up with TRBD2. The germline V gene has CDR1 SGHTA and CDR2 FQGNSA. The length of the CDR3 is 15 residues. Trimming took 7 bases from V and 2 from J; bases not matched to a gene: 8. CDR3 region: CASTARLAGTYEQYF. The CDR3 DNA follows: TGTGCCAGCACCGCCAGACTAGCGGGTACCTACGAGCAGTACTTC.

V is TRBV29-1 and J is TRBJ1-2, with TRBD1 identical over 12 bases. The CDR3 length is 13 residues. The germline V gene has CDR1 SQVTM and CDR2 ANQGSEA. Trimming cost V 5 bases and J 8 bases; bases outside gene matches: 6. The CDR3 nucleotides are TGCAGCGTTTTGGGACAGGGGGCGTTAGGCTACACCTTC. Encoded protein: CSVLGQGALGYTF.

The chain has TRBV20-1 and TRBJ2-1, with D possibly TRBD1 on 6 matching bases. Germline V lookup: CDR1 DFQATT, CDR2 SNEGSKA (reference sequence). The CDR3 has 11 amino acids. V shed 5 bases and J shed 12 bases, with 14 bases lying between them. This CDR3 reads CSAGRGGWQFF. The CDR3 region has the DNA TGCAGTGCTGGGAGAGGGGGTTGGCAGTTCTTC.

The rearrangement uses TRBV29-1 and TRBJ1-2, with D uncertain. CDR1 and CDR2 (germline): SQVTM, ANQGSEA. Trimming pared 5 bases from V and 5 bases from J, leaving 15 bases between. This CDR3 spans 13 amino acids. The CDR3 reads CSVPVLPEYGYTF. In DNA, the CDR3 is TGCAGCGTTCCAGTCCTCCCGGAGTATGGCTACACCTTC.

This chain links TRBV7-9 with TRBJ2-5, with 7 bases aligning to TRBD1. This CDR3 spans 16 amino acids. Germline V gives CDR1 SEHNR, CDR2 FQNEAQ (reference sequence). Losses at the gene ends were 3 bases for V and 1 base for J; bases not matched to a gene: 8. Here the CDR3 reads CASSFSTGQPQETQYF. In DNA, the CDR3 is TGTGCCAGCAGCTTCTCCACGGGACAGCCCCAAGAGACCCAGTACTTC.

The chain employs TRBV28 and TRBJ1-2; 9 bases map to TRBD1. V dropped 6 bases and J dropped 5; count of bases not matched to a gene: 7. This CDR3 is built from 14 residues. Germline V gene lookup returns CDR1 MDHEN and CDR2 SYDVKM. The CDR3 reads CASRRGQGDYGYTF. For the CDR3, the DNA is TGTGCCAGCAGACGGGGACAGGGCGATTATGGCTACACCTTC.

The CDR3 here is CAWSHGTFGVDGYTF. The CDR3 coding sequence is TGTGCCTGGAGTCACGGGACTTTCGGAGTAGATGGCTACACCTTC. This chain uses TRBV30 with TRBJ1-2, with D possibly TRBD1 on 5 matching bases. CDR3 length equals 15 residues. V lost 2 bases to trimming and J lost 6 bases, with 19 bases between them. Per germline, CDR1 GTSNPN and CDR2 SVGIG (reference sequence). The full variable domain, completed using reference TRBV30 and TRBJ1-2, is SQTIHQWPATLVQPVGSPLSLECTVEGTSNPNLYWYRQAAGRGLQLLFYSVGIGQISSEVPQNLSASRPQDRQFILSSKKLLLSDSGFYLCAWSHGTFGVDGYTFGSGTRLTVV.

The chain combines TRBV5-6 with TRBJ2-3, with D possibly matching TRBD2 (5 bases). CDR1 SGHDT and CDR2 YYEEEE come from the germline V gene. CDR3 length: 16 residues. V was pared by 6 bases and J by 0 bases, with 17 bases between. CDR3 sequence reads: CASMINGISSTDTQYF. Written as DNA, the CDR3 is TGTGCCAGCATGATTAACGGGATTTCTAGCACAGATACGCAGTATTTT.

The chain couples TRBV7-2 to TRBJ2-5; 8 nucleotides match TRBD2. V lost 5 bases and J lost 1; bases outside the gene matches: 6. The CDR3 runs to 15 residues. Germline V gene sequence: CDR1 SGHTA, CDR2 FQGNSA. CDR3 in amino acids: CASSLSGTTQETQYF. Written as DNA, the CDR3 is TGTGCCAGCAGCCTTAGCGGGACCACCCAAGAGACCCAGTACTTC.

The chain links TRBV28 to TRBJ2-5; 10 positions agree with TRBD1. CDR1 is MDHEN, CDR2 SYDVKM, per germline. This CDR3 is built from 17 residues. Trimming removed 8 bases from V and 3 bases from J; junction bases left unmatched: 15. The DNA for the CDR3 is TGTGCCAGCTTCCCTACCCCGGGACAGGGGTCCAAAGAGACCCAGTACTTC. Protein: CASFPTPGQGSKETQYF.

This rearrangement joins TRBV6-5 to TRBJ1-6; TRBD1 might be the D (5 bases). This CDR3 comprises 13 residues. Germline V CDR1 and CDR2: MNHEY, SVGAGI. V lost 0 bases to trimming and J lost 10 bases, with 7 bases between them. The CDR3 DNA follows: TGTGCCAGCAGTTACTCGACAGACTCACCCCTCCACTTT. This gives the protein CASSYSTDSPLHF.

This clone was detected once. The rearrangement links TRBV5-1 to TRBJ2-3, with 16 bases matching TRBD2. Unmatched junction bases numbered 2, after V lost 3 bases and J lost 4 bases. From germline, CDR1 is SGHRS and CDR2 YFSETQ. CDR3 size: 16 residues. The DNA for the CDR3 is TGCGCCAGCAGCTGGGGGACTAGCGGGGGGGCAGATACGCAGTATTTT. It encodes CASSWGTSGGADTQYF.

This clone was seen only a few times. J is TRBJ2-6 and V is TRBV28, with D possibly matching TRBD2 (5 bases). Germline values: CDR1 MDHEN, CDR2 SYDVKM. V was pared by 1 base and J by 4 bases, with 11 bases between. CDR3 length: 16 amino acids. The CDR3 DNA reads TGTGCCAGCAGTTTATTCGTCCCGGGGGGGGCCAACGTCCTGACTTTC. It translates to CASSLFVPGGANVLTF.

This clone appeared a single time. In DNA form, the CDR3 reads TGTGCCAGCACCGCCCCGACAGGGGAAGACTACAATGAGCAGTTCTTC. Translated: CASTAPTGEDYNEQFF. This sequence joins TRBV27 and TRBJ2-1, with 8 bases aligning to TRBD1. Germline-derived CDR1 and CDR2 are MNHEY and SMNVEV (reference sequence). V was clipped by 7 bases and J by 3 bases; unmatched bases: 11. The CDR3 totals 16 residues.

This clone was recorded only once. V and J are TRBV19 and TRBJ1-1, with 9 bases that match TRBD1. V lost 10 bases and J lost 1; bases outside the gene matches: 7. Germline assignment: CDR1 LNHDA and CDR2 SQIVND (reference sequence). This CDR3 is built from 14 residues. Here the CDR3 reads CATRTGVKNTEAFF. CDR3 DNA sequence: TGTGCCACTCGGACAGGGGTAAAGAACACTGAAGCTTTCTTT.

This chain connects TRBV7-9 to TRBJ2-7; D unclear. V lost 5 bases and J 8 bases, leaving 19 bases between the germline ends. This CDR3 is 14 amino acids long. Germline V lookup: CDR1 SEHNR, CDR2 FQNEAQ (reference sequence). The DNA for the CDR3 is TGTGCCAGCAGCCAGTCTTCCGGGCGTGAGAAGCAGTACTTC. It codes for CASSQSSGREKQYF.

The gene calls are TRBV29-1 and TRBJ2-7, with 10 bases aligning to TRBD2. In germline, CDR1 is SQVTM, CDR2 ANQGSEA. J gave up 3 bases and V 5 bases, and 1 base lay outside the gene matches. CDR3 size: 12 residues. The CDR3 DNA sequence: TGCAGCGTTCTAGCGGGAGACTACGAGCAGTACTTC. Its translation is CSVLAGDYEQYF.

J is TRBJ1-4 and V is TRBV2; 8 bases align to TRBD1. This CDR3 region has 12 residues. In germline, CDR1 is SNHLY, CDR2 FYNNEI. With 2 bases clipped from V and 11 bases from J, the junction kept 1 base outside the gene matches. CDR3 nucleotide sequence: TGTGCCAGCAGTGAAAACAGGGGGAAACTGTTTTTT. As protein: CASSENRGKLFF.

This clone occurred once. The rearrangement links TRBV19 to TRBJ1-1; possible D gene TRBD1, 6 bases. The ends were cut back, 6 bases at V and 6 bases at J, with 8 bases in the middle. The germline V gene encodes CDR1 LNHDA and CDR2 SQIVND (reference sequence). The CDR3 is 11 amino acids. The CDR3 DNA sequence: TGTGCCAGTAGCTACAGGGCTGAAGCTTTCTTT. This sequence encodes CASSYRAEAFF. Full variable domain (outside the CDR3, taken from reference TRBV19 and TRBJ1-1): DGGITQSPKYLFRKEGQNVTLSCEQNLNHDAMYWYRQDPGQGLRLIYYSQIVNDFQKGDIAEGYSVSREKKESFPLTVTSAQKNPTAFYLCASSYRAEAFFGQGTRLTVV.

The chain joins TRBV5-1 to TRBJ2-5, with 13 bases fitting TRBD2. V shed 4 bases and J 5 bases; nucleotides not matched to a gene: 8. This CDR3 has 16 amino acids. Germline loops: CDR1 SGHRS, CDR2 YFSETQ. Here the CDR3 reads CASSPPGLAGLETQYF. Written as DNA, the CDR3 is TGCGCCAGCAGCCCACCGGGACTAGCGGGACTGGAGACCCAGTACTTC.

This clone showed up just a few times. This chain uses TRBV6-1 with TRBJ2-6; tentatively, D is TRBD1 (6 bases). Germline values: CDR1 MNHNS, CDR2 SASEGT. The CDR3 totals 13 residues. The CDR3 region is CGTATSGANVLTF. In DNA, the CDR3 is TGTGGGACAGCCACCTCTGGGGCCAACGTCCTGACTTTC.

The rearrangement uses TRBV9 and TRBJ2-2; D is uncertain. Germline CDR1 is SGDLS and CDR2 is YYNGEE. The CDR3 spans 13 residues. Trimming took 0 bases from V and 3 from J, leaving 3 bases between them. The CDR3: CASSVDDTGELFF. The CDR3 DNA reads as TGTGCCAGCAGCGTAGATGACACCGGGGAGCTGTTTTTT.

This clone came up a few times. The chain has TRBV4-2 and TRBJ1-2, with D possibly TRBD1 on 6 matching bases. Per the germline V gene, CDR1 is LGHNA and CDR2 is YNFKEQ. The CDR3 consists of 15 residues. V lost 0 bases, J lost 8 bases, and 16 bases lay in between. The DNA for the CDR3 is TGTGCCAGCAGCCAAGATACCCCAGCGGGGGGCGGCTACACCTTC. Amino acids: CASSQDTPAGGGYTF.

The chain couples TRBV5-1 to TRBJ1-2; D remains ambiguous. V was pared by 6 bases and J by 1 base, with 7 bases between. Germline V gene data show CDR1 as SGHRS and CDR2 as YFSETQ. The CDR3 length is 12 residues. The CDR3 sequence: CASKLSNYGYTF. As DNA, the CDR3 is TGCGCCAGCAAGCTGAGTAACTATGGCTACACCTTC.

The rearrangement uses TRBV9 and TRBJ2-3; the D is unclear. Trimming pared 2 bases from V and 0 bases from J, leaving 13 bases between. Germline CDR1 reads SGDLS; CDR2 reads YYNGEE. The CDR3 runs 16 residues. The CDR3, as DNA: TGTGCCAGCAGCGTGGGAATAGGTTCTAGCACAGATACGCAGTATTTT. This gives the protein CASSVGIGSSTDTQYF. Combining the CDR3 with reference TRBV9 and TRBJ2-3 gives the whole variable domain DSGVTQTPKHLITATGQRVTLRCSPRSGDLSVYWYQQSLDQGLQFLIQYYNGEERAKGNILERFSAQQFPDLHSELNLSSLELGDSALYFCASSVGIGSSTDTQYFGPGTRLTVL.